The TCR beta chain described here comes from a study of cytomegalovirus exposure and HLA in healthy donors. Study background: Ancestry clustering placed 81% of over 300 genotyped donors in the Caucasian-associated cluster.

Study findings and constraints: A later analysis found most CMV-associated TCR beta chains apparently HLA-restricted. The CMV antigen specificity of a few CMV-associated chains was confirmed through in vitro analysis.

The PCR employed 60 Vbeta primers together with 13 Jbeta primers. TCRdb keeps only in-frame clones here, not all; method: immunoSEQ multiplex PCR. Of hundreds of thousands of clones in the sample, approximately 82% were seen once. As regards this clone: What it binds is not known. Other DNA sequences in this specimen translate into the identical CDR3.

With V trimmed by 1 base and J by 6 bases, 8 bases remained unmatched. The CDR3 consists of 16 residues. CDR1 and CDR2 from the germline V gene are GTSNPN and SVGIG (reference sequence). This TCR derives from a man aged 18 to 35 in good health and CMV-seronegative. The genes are TRBV30 and TRBJ2-7, with 14 bases matching TRBD2. Sequencing input: PBMCs. CDR3 region: CAWSGPGTSGRGEQYF. The CDR3 nucleotides read TGTGCCTGGAGTGGACCAGGGACTAGCGGGAGAGGCGAGCAGTACTTC.